These 18 T cell receptor beta chains share one sample of origin, sequenced in a study of OX40 agonist ivuxolimab in advanced cancers. Assay: immunoSEQ multiplex PCR; the TCRdb copy retains only in-frame clones and omits some. The repertoire holds around 70,000 clones, with 82% as singletons. The specimen was CD4+ or CD8+ T cells sorted from blood, collected in a trial of the OX40 agonist ivuxolimab. All receptors derive from an adult with an advanced solid tumor such as melanoma, head and neck, liver or kidney cancer.

This chain connects TRBV7-9 to TRBJ1-2, with no clear D. This CDR3 contains 14 residues. Per germline, CDR1 SEHNR and CDR2 FQNEAQ (reference sequence). V gave up 5 bases and J gave up 3 bases, with 13 bases separating them. This CDR3 is CASSPPTLYYGYTF. CDR3 in DNA: TGTGCCAGCAGCCCACCGACACTTTACTATGGCTACACCTTC.

The chain has TRBV28 and TRBJ1-4; TRBD1 is a possible D gene (5 bases). CDR1 MDHEN and CDR2 SYDVKM come from the germline V gene. The V and J ends lost 8 bases and 6 bases respectively, with 13 bases between them. The CDR3 contains 13 residues. CDR3 amino acids: CASHGTVDEKLFF. DNA of the CDR3: TGTGCCAGCCACGGGACGGTGGATGAAAAACTGTTTTTT.

This clone was counted between two and nine times. The CDR3 DNA sequence: TGTGCCAGCTCACCGGACAGGGGAGCACCCCTCCACTTT. Translation: CASSPDRGAPLHF. This chain connects TRBV18 to TRBJ1-6; 9 bases are shared with TRBD1. This CDR3 has 13 residues. V lost 3 bases, J lost 11 bases, and 2 bases stayed unmatched. The germline gives CDR1 KGHSH, CDR2 LQKENI.

The chain combines TRBV5-1 with TRBJ2-3, with a possible D match to TRBD2 (5 bases). Per germline, CDR1 SGHRS and CDR2 YFSETQ. The CDR3 is 14 amino acids. The V end lost 1 base, the J end lost 3 bases, and 9 bases lay between the germline ends. The CDR3 protein is CASSLSEGTDTQYF. DNA for the CDR3: TGCGCCAGCAGCTTGTCAGAGGGTACAGATACGCAGTATTTT.

J is TRBJ2-3 and V is TRBV11-1; possibly TRBD1 or TRBD2 for D (5 bases each). Trimming took 1 base from V and 2 from J, leaving 13 bases between them. Germline lookup yields CDR1 SGHAT and CDR2 FQDESV (reference sequence). The CDR3 consists of 16 residues. CDR3 nucleotides: TGTGCCAGCAGCTTAGATGGGGGATTCATCACAGATACGCAGTATTTT. This codes for CASSLDGGFITDTQYF.

The gene calls are TRBV6-1 and TRBJ2-5; 11 bases are a match to TRBD2. The germline V gene has CDR1 MNHNS and CDR2 SASEGT. V lost 2 bases, J lost 4 bases, and 0 bases stayed unmatched. The CDR3 consists of 14 residues. This CDR3 reads CASSELAGGETQYF. CDR3 DNA: TGTGCCAGCAGTGAACTAGCGGGAGGAGAGACCCAGTACTTC.

The chain recombines TRBV5-4 with TRBJ2-1, with 7 bases that match TRBD2. Trimming took 3 bases from V and 7 from J; bases not matched to a gene: 7. Germline V gives CDR1 SGHNT, CDR2 YYREEE (reference sequence). The CDR3 consists of 14 residues. The CDR3 protein is CASSSWDGRNEQFF. CDR3 nucleotides: TGTGCCAGCAGCTCGTGGGACGGGAGGAATGAGCAGTTCTTC.

The V call is TRBV7-2, the J call TRBJ2-7; 9 positions agree with TRBD2. CDR3 length: 18 amino acids. Looked up from germline, CDR1 is SGHTA and CDR2 is FQGNSA. J was trimmed by 2 bases and V by 3 bases; bases with no gene match: 14. CDR3 nucleotides: TGTGCCAGCAGCTTTATGGCGAGGGGTAGCGGGGGCACCTACGAGCAGTACTTC. It specifies CASSFMARGSGGTYEQYF.

This chain joins TRBV9 and TRBJ2-3, with D possibly being TRBD2 (7 bases). The CDR3 is made up of 15 amino acids. CDR1 is SGDLS and CDR2 is YYNGEE in the germline V gene. V shed 1 base and J shed 2 bases, with 11 bases lying between them. The CDR3 bases are TGTGCCAGCAGCGTACGGGGGGCCTTCACAGATACGCAGTATTTT. Translation gives CASSVRGAFTDTQYF.

The chain joins TRBV6-5 to TRBJ2-7, with 7 bases fitting TRBD1. The CDR3 consists of 15 residues. J lost 2 bases, V lost 4 bases, and 8 bases had no gene match. The germline gives CDR1 MNHEY, CDR2 SVGAGI. In nucleotides, the CDR3 is TGTGCCAGCAGTTCTCGAGGGACAGTTCCCTACGAGCAGTACTTC. As protein: CASSSRGTVPYEQYF.

In nucleotides, the CDR3 is TGTGCCAGCAGCAGGACAGGGGCCGAGCAGTACTTC. It encodes CASSRTGAEQYF. V is TRBV11-3 and J is TRBJ2-7; TRBD1 matches 9 bases. Losses at the gene ends were 5 bases for V and 6 bases for J; bases not matched to a gene: 2. The CDR3 is made up of 12 amino acids. The germline V gene encodes CDR1 SGHNT and CDR2 YENEEA.

The V call is TRBV9, the J call TRBJ2-1, with D possibly matching TRBD1 (6 bases). The CDR3 sequence is 16 residues long. CDR1 and CDR2 from the germline V gene are SGDLS and YYNGEE. V lost 2 bases to trimming and J lost 2 bases, with 14 bases between them. CDR3: CASSVLQGMAYNEQFF. CDR3 nucleotides: TGTGCCAGCAGCGTCCTCCAGGGGATGGCCTACAATGAGCAGTTCTTC.

This rearrangement joins TRBV18 to TRBJ1-5, with a tentative D call TRBD1 (6 bases). The CDR3 spans 14 residues. V was trimmed by 5 bases and J by 7 bases, leaving 15 bases between them. CDR1 and CDR2 from the germline V gene are KGHSH and LQKENI. CDR3 sequence: CASSSRTVGQPQHF. The CDR3 DNA sequence: TGTGCCAGCTCATCGCGGACAGTGGGACAGCCCCAGCATTTT.

This chain uses TRBV7-2 with TRBJ1-1; D is unresolved. Per the germline V gene, CDR1 is SGHTA and CDR2 is FQGNSA. V was clipped by 0 bases and J by 0 bases, with 8 bases between them. This CDR3 region has 15 residues. The CDR3 loop reads CASSLAWALNTEAFF. The CDR3 nucleotides are TGTGCCAGCAGCTTAGCGTGGGCATTGAACACTGAAGCTTTCTTT. Full variable domain (remainder filled in from reference TRBV7-2 and TRBJ1-1): GAGVSQSPSNKVTEKGKDVELRCDPISGHTALYWYRQSLGQGLEFLIYFQGNSAPDKSGLPSDRFSAERTGGSVSTLTIQRTQQEDSAVYLCASSLAWALNTEAFFGQGTRLTVV.

The chain joins TRBV5-4 to TRBJ2-3; D unclear. The V gene lost 0 bases and the J gene lost 1 base, with 15 bases spanning the gap. CDR1 and CDR2 (germline): SGHNT, YYREEE (reference sequence). This CDR3 is 17 amino acids long. The CDR3 is CASSLAGMAIGTDTQYF. The CDR3, as DNA: TGTGCCAGCAGCTTGGCGGGCATGGCCATTGGCACAGATACGCAGTATTTT.

This sequence joins TRBV18 and TRBJ2-5; 7 bases line up with TRBD1. V dropped 5 bases and J dropped 4; count of bases not matched to a gene: 13. CDR1 and CDR2 (germline): KGHSH, LQKENI. The CDR3 extends over 16 amino acids. This CDR3 reads CASSIGLGTVRETQYF. The CDR3, as DNA: TGTGCCAGCTCAATAGGACTCGGGACAGTCAGAGAGACCCAGTACTTC.

The chain employs TRBV6-5 and TRBJ1-2; D is unresolved. V was trimmed by 5 bases and J by 4 bases, leaving 8 bases between them. The CDR3 spans 12 residues. Looked up from germline, CDR1 is MNHEY and CDR2 is SVGAGI. Here the CDR3 reads CASSPRVYGYTF. In DNA form, the CDR3 reads TGTGCCAGCAGTCCCAGAGTCTATGGCTACACCTTC.

This chain links TRBV18 with TRBJ2-7, with D perhaps matching TRBD2 (6 bases). Germline V CDR1 and CDR2: KGHSH, LQKENI. V lost 0 bases, J lost 7 bases, and 13 bases lay in between. The CDR3 extends over 14 amino acids. CDR3: CASSPPGWSGEQYF. The CDR3 region has the DNA TGTGCCAGCTCACCACCAGGGTGGAGCGGGGAGCAGTACTTC.